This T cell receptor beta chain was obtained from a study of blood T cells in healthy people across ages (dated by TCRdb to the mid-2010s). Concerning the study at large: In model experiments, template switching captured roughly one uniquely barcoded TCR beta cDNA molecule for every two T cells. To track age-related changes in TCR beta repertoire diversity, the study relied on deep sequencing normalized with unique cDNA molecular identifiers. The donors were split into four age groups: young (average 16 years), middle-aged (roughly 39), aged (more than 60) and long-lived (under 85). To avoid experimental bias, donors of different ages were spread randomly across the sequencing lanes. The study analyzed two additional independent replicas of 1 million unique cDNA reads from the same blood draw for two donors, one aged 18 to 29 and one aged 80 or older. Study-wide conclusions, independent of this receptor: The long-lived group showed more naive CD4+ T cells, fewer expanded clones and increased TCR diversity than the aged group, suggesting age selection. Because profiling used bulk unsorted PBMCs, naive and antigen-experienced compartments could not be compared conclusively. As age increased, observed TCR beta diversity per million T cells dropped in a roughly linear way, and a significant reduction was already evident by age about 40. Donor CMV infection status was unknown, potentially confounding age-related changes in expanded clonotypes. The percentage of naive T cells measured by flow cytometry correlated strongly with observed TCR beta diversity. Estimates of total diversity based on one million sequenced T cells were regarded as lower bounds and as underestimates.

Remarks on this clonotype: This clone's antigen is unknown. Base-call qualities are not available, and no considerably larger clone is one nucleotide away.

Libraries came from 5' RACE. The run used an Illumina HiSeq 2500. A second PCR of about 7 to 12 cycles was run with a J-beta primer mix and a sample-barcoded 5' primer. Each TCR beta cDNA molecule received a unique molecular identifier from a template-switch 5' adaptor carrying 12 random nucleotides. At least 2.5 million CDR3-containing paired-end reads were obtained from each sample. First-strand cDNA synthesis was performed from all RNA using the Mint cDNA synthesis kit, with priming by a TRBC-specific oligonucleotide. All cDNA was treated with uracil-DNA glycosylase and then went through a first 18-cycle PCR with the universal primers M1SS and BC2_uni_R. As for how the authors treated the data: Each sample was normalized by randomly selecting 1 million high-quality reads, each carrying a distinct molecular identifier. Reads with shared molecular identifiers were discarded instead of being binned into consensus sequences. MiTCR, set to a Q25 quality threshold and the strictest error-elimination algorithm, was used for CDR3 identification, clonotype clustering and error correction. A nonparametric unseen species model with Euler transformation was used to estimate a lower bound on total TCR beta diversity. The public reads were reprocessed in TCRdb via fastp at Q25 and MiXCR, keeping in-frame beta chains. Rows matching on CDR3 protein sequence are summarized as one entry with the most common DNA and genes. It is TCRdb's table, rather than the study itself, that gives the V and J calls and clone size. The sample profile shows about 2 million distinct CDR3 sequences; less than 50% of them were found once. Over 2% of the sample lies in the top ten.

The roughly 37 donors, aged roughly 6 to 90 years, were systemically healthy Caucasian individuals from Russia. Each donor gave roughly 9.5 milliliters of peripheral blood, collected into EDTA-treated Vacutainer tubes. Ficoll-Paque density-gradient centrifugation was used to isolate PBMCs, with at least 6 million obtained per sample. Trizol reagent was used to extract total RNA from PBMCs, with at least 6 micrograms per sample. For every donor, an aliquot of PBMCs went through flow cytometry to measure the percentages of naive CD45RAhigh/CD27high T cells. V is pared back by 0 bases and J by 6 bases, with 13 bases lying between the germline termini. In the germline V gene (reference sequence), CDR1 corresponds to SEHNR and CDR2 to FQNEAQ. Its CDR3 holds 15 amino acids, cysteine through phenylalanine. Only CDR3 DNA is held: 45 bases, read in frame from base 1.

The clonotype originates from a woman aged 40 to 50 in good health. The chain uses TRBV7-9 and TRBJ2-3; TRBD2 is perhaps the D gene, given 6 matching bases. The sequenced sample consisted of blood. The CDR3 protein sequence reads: CASSLALREPDTQYF. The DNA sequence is TGTGCCAGCAGCTTAGCGCTTCGGGAGCCCGATACGCAGTATTTT.